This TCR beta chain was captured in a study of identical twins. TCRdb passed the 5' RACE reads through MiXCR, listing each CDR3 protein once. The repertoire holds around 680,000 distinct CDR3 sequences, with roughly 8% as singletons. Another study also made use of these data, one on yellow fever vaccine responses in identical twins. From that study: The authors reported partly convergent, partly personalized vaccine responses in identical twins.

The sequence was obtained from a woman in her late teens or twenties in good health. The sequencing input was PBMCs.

The CDR3 DNA is TGTGCCACCAGTGATACTAGCGGGGGGTACAATGAGCAGTTCTTC. It is translated as CATSDTSGGYNEQFF. The genes are TRBV24-1 and TRBJ2-1, with 12 bases identical to TRBD2. The CDR3 covers 15 residues. Germline CDR1 reads KGHDR; CDR2 reads SFDVKD. J was trimmed by 4 bases and V by 3 bases; bases with no gene match: 0.